This TCR beta chain was captured by sequencing in a study of blood T cell repertoires in COVID-19. In the study overall: Samples representing acute and convalescent COVID-19 were sourced from the United States, Italy and Spain.

CDR1 and CDR2 from the germline V gene are SGHTA and FQGNSA. The junction had 4 bases not matched to a gene; V was cut back by 5 bases and J by 4 bases. This CDR3 contains 14 residues. As handled by the study authors: Amplification of reference gene primers provided the estimated nucleated cell counts. TCRdb's copy holds only in-frame clones and misses some; the assay was immunoSEQ multiplex PCR. That table is the source of V, J and clone size, and D and trimming were worked out from the DNA. The profile shows some 320,000 clones, roughly 86% of them singletons. The genes are TRBV7-2 and TRBJ1-4, with 7 bases identical to TRBD1. The sequence was collected from a woman aged 30 to 39 with COVID-19, enrolled during active disease. The sequenced material came from peripheral blood. The CDR3 region is CASSPRGVNEKLFF. In DNA form, the CDR3 reads TGTGCCAGCAGCCCCAGGGGGGTTAATGAAAAACTGTTTTTT.